The 29 T cell receptor beta chains in this list originate from one sample, sequenced in a study of early T cells in non-severe SARS-CoV-2 infection. A single record per CDR3 protein comes from TCRdb applying MiXCR to the 5' RACE reads. The sample includes about 72,000 distinct CDR3 sequences, approximately 9.1% of them seen just once. Material for sequencing was whole blood. The receptors were gathered from an adult who was a healthcare worker with PCR-confirmed SARS-CoV-2 infection or an uninfected control (not recorded which).

In this sample, this clonotype turned up a few times. The chain links TRBV2 to TRBJ2-6, with TRBD1 identical over 7 bases. The CDR3 runs to 13 residues. V lost 7 bases, J lost 13 bases, and 10 bases stayed unmatched. Per germline, CDR1 SNHLY and CDR2 FYNNEI. The CDR3 is CASMGRDSAVLTF. CDR3 in DNA: TGTGCCAGCATGGGAAGGGACAGCGCGGTCCTGACTTTC.

This clonotype was observed many times. The chain links TRBV27 to TRBJ1-6; 7 bases are a match to TRBD1. V shed 3 bases and J 6 bases; nucleotides not matched to a gene: 8. Germline CDR1 is MNHEY and CDR2 is SMNVEV (reference sequence). This CDR3 is built from 16 residues. DNA for the CDR3: TGTGCCAGCAGTTTCTCTCCGGGACAGAGTAATTCACCCCTCCACTTT. Protein: CASSFSPGQSNSPLHF.

In its sample, this clonotype was seen a few times. The chain is built from TRBV30 and TRBJ2-2; D remains unclear. V was clipped by 2 bases and J by 4 bases, with 8 bases between them. Germline V lookup: CDR1 GTSNPN, CDR2 SVGIG (reference sequence). This CDR3 comprises 13 residues. The CDR3 loop is CAWSLSTTGELFF. CDR3 DNA: TGTGCCTGGAGTCTTAGTACCACCGGGGAGCTGTTTTTT. Together with reference TRBV30 and TRBJ2-2, the CDR3 gives the full variable domain: SQTIHQWPATLVQPVGSPLSLECTVEGTSNPNLYWYRQAAGRGLQLLFYSVGIGQISSEVPQNLSASRPQDRQFILSSKKLLLSDSGFYLCAWSLSTTGELFFGEGSRLTVL.

The sample holds many counts of this clonotype. This chain links TRBV6-2 or TRBV6-3 with TRBJ2-5; 7 bases are shared with TRBD2. CDR1 and CDR2 (germline): MNHEY, SVGEGT. The CDR3 is 14 residues long. Losses at the gene ends were 4 bases for V and 4 bases for J; bases not matched to a gene: 6. The CDR3 sequence: CASSFPPGGETQYF. CDR3 DNA: TGTGCCAGCAGTTTCCCGCCGGGGGGAGAGACCCAGTACTTC.

This chain joins TRBV6-1 and TRBJ1-5; TRBD1 aligns across 12 bases. CDR1 and CDR2 (germline): MNHNS, SASEGT. Trimming took 6 bases from V and 7 from J; bases not matched to a gene: 10. CDR3 size: 16 residues. The DNA of the CDR3 is TGTGCCAGCAGGGCCGGGACAGGGGGCGCGAGGCAGCCCCAGCATTTT. Its translation is CASRAGTGGARQPQHF.

This clonotype was counted between two and nine times. V is TRBV24-1 and J is TRBJ2-5; TRBD2 matches 10 bases. CDR3 length: 15 amino acids. Per the germline V gene, CDR1 is KGHDR and CDR2 is SFDVKD. V lost 4 bases to trimming and J lost 3 bases; unmatched junction nucleotides: 4. For the CDR3, the DNA is TGTGCCACCAGTGAATTAGCGGGAGGAGAAGAGACCCAGTACTTC. Translating it yields CATSELAGGEETQYF.

There are many counts of this clonotype. This CDR3 is CASSPTGMGEQYF. The CDR3 DNA is TGTGCCAGCAGCCCTACGGGGATGGGCGAGCAGTACTTC. The chain couples TRBV7-8 to TRBJ2-7; D may be TRBD2 (5 bases). The V gene's germline CDR1 is SGHVS and CDR2 FQNEAQ. The CDR3 length is 13 residues. V was trimmed by 5 bases and J by 6 bases, leaving 14 bases between them.

J is TRBJ1-1 and V is TRBV24-1; D is possibly TRBD1 (5 bases). V was pared by 7 bases and J by 3 bases, with 11 bases between. The CDR3 is made up of 13 amino acids. Germline values: CDR1 KGHDR, CDR2 SFDVKD. As DNA, the CDR3 is TGTGCCACCAGGGAGGGGAGATACACTGAAGCTTTCTTT. Amino acid sequence: CATREGRYTEAFF.

This clonotype was seen ten or more times. The V gene is TRBV28, the J gene TRBJ2-5; 8 nucleotides agree with TRBD1. Germline CDR1 reads MDHEN; CDR2 reads SYDVKM. V was clipped by 6 bases and J by 2 bases; unmatched bases: 2. The CDR3 totals 13 residues. CDR3 protein: CASRRQGQETQYF. The CDR3 nucleotides are TGTGCCAGCAGGAGACAGGGGCAAGAGACCCAGTACTTC. Based on the CDR3 plus reference TRBV28 and TRBJ2-5, the full variable domain is DVKVTQSSRYLVKRTGEKVFLECVQDMDHENMFWYRQDPGLGLRLIYFSYDVKMKEKGDIPEGYSVSREKKERFSLILESASTNQTSMYLCASRRQGQETQYFGPGTRLLVL.

This clonotype was detected many times. The rearrangement uses TRBV27 and TRBJ2-3, with 7 positions matching TRBD2. Trimming at V came to 2 bases and at J to 3 bases, leaving 17 bases not matched to a gene. Germline lookup yields CDR1 MNHEY and CDR2 SMNVEV (reference sequence). This CDR3 comprises 19 residues. The CDR3 region is CASSLHYIPSERETDTQYF. In nucleotides, the CDR3 is TGTGCCAGCAGTTTACATTATATCCCGAGCGAGCGGGAAACAGATACGCAGTATTTT.

This rearrangement joins TRBV7-2 to TRBJ2-7; 9 bases are a match to TRBD2. The CDR3 extends over 16 amino acids. Per the germline V gene, CDR1 is SGHTA and CDR2 is FQGNSA. J lost 2 bases, V lost 1 base, and 6 bases had no gene match. In DNA, the CDR3 is TGTGCCAGCAGCTTAGAGGGGGCTAGCGGGACCTACGAGCAGTACTTC. This codes for CASSLEGASGTYEQYF.

This clonotype was picked up a small number of times. The chain uses TRBV28 and TRBJ2-7, with 9 bases fitting TRBD2. The V gene's germline CDR1 is MDHEN and CDR2 SYDVKM. The V and J ends lost 8 bases and 4 bases, in that order; junction bases with no gene match: 6. This CDR3 comprises 13 residues. CDR3 DNA: TGTGCCAGCCGCAGCAGCGGGAGGTACGAGCAGTACTTC. Translation gives CASRSSGRYEQYF.

This clonotype was seen repeatedly, ten times or more. The chain couples TRBV6-2 or TRBV6-3 to TRBJ2-1, with 12 bases aligning to TRBD2. The germline gives CDR1 MNHEY, CDR2 SVGEGT. The CDR3 length is 14 residues. The V gene end was trimmed by 5 bases and the J gene end by 9 bases; junction bases not matched to a gene: 5. CDR3 sequence reads: CASSLGLAGTEQFF. The CDR3 DNA reads TGTGCCAGCAGTCTAGGACTAGCGGGAACTGAGCAGTTCTTC.

This clonotype was found many times. This chain uses TRBV7-2 with TRBJ1-5; the match to TRBD1 covers 8 bases. Trimming removed 7 bases from V and 6 bases from J; junction bases left unmatched: 11. In germline, CDR1 is SGHTA, CDR2 FQGNSA. This CDR3 has 15 amino acids. In nucleotides, the CDR3 is TGTGCCAGCACCAGGACAGGGTATATGGGTCAGCCCCAGCATTTT. This encodes CASTRTGYMGQPQHF.

The CDR3 spells CSASSQGFTNEKLFF. The CDR3 DNA reads TGCAGTGCTAGTTCCCAGGGGTTCACTAATGAAAAACTGTTTTTT. This chain joins TRBV20-1 and TRBJ1-4, with D possibly being TRBD1 (6 bases). From germline, CDR1 is DFQATT and CDR2 SNEGSKA (reference sequence). V shed 3 bases and J shed 2 bases, with 13 bases lying between them. This CDR3 is 15 amino acids long.

V gene TRBV20-1 combines with J gene TRBJ2-7, with 8 positions matching TRBD1. The trim removed 1 base at V and 3 bases at J, leaving 5 bases unmatched. CDR3 length equals 14 residues. Germline assignment: CDR1 DFQATT and CDR2 SNEGSKA (reference sequence). CDR3 bases: TGCAGTGCTAGAGCTAAAGACAGGGGCTACGAGCAGTACTTC. Its protein product is CSARAKDRGYEQYF.

This clonotype was observed many times. The chain joins TRBV7-3 to TRBJ2-1, with TRBD1 matching 8 bases. With 5 bases clipped from V and 8 bases from J, the junction kept 8 bases outside the gene matches. The CDR3 has 14 amino acids. The germline V gene encodes CDR1 SGHTA and CDR2 FQGTGA. The CDR3 nucleotides read TGTGCCAGCAGCCCCGGACAGGGAATTGATGAGCAGTTCTTC. This codes for CASSPGQGIDEQFF.

This clonotype showed up many times. The chain employs TRBV4-1 and TRBJ2-1; 11 bases are shared with TRBD2. With V trimmed by 5 bases and J by 5 bases, 5 bases remained unmatched. Germline-derived CDR1 and CDR2 are MGHRA and YSYEKL. This CDR3 is 15 amino acids long. This CDR3 is CASSVLAGGHNEQFF. CDR3 DNA sequence: TGCGCCAGCAGCGTTCTAGCGGGGGGCCACAATGAGCAGTTCTTC.

This clonotype was recorded a few times. V usage is TRBV28 and J usage is TRBJ2-7; no clear D gene. The CDR3 is 14 residues long. From germline, CDR1 is MDHEN and CDR2 SYDVKM. Trimming left V 4 bases short and J 0 bases short, with 10 bases between. CDR3 in amino acids: CASSSPSFSYEQYF. Written as DNA, the CDR3 is TGTGCCAGCAGTTCGCCCAGTTTCTCCTACGAGCAGTACTTC.

There are many counts of this clonotype. The DNA for the CDR3 is TGCAGCGTTGAAGACTCAGTGGGGGTGGCAGATACGCAGTATTTT. Its translation is CSVEDSVGVADTQYF. The J gene is TRBJ2-3, the V gene TRBV29-1; tentatively, D is TRBD1 or TRBD2 (5 bases each). Trimming cost V 0 bases and J 4 bases, with 14 bases left between them. This CDR3 is built from 15 residues. Germline V gene data show CDR1 as SQVTM and CDR2 as ANQGSEA.

This clonotype was found a few times. The chain carries TRBV19 and TRBJ2-6; D is possibly TRBD1 (6 bases). Trimming removed 7 bases from V and 7 bases from J, with 14 bases in between. The CDR3 is made up of 14 amino acids. Germline V gives CDR1 LNHDA, CDR2 SQIVND (reference sequence). DNA for the CDR3: TGTGCCAGTAATCAACAGGGAGTCGCCAACGTCCTGACTTTC. Translated, it gives CASNQQGVANVLTF. The full variable domain, rest sourced from reference TRBV19 and TRBJ2-6, is DGGITQSPKYLFRKEGQNVTLSCEQNLNHDAMYWYRQDPGQGLRLIYYSQIVNDFQKGDIAEGYSVSREKKESFPLTVTSAQKNPTAFYLCASNQQGVANVLTFGAGSRLTVL.

The sample holds one count of this clonotype. The gene calls are TRBV18 and TRBJ1-1, with D perhaps matching TRBD1 (5 bases). Germline CDR1 and CDR2: KGHSH and LQKENI. The V end lost 4 bases, the J end lost 5 bases, and 17 bases lay between the germline ends. This CDR3 has 15 residues. The CDR3, as DNA: TGTGCCAGCTCACGGTCGGGGGAAGGCGGTACTGAAGCTTTCTTT. Protein product: CASSRSGEGGTEAFF.

Here the CDR3 reads CASSRRTSGGEQYF. For the CDR3, the DNA is TGTGCCAGCTCCCGCCGGACTAGCGGAGGGGAGCAGTACTTC. The rearrangement joins TRBV13 to TRBJ2-7; 10 nucleotides agree with TRBD2. CDR3 length: 14 residues. Germline-derived CDR1 and CDR2 are PRHDT and FYEKMQ (reference sequence). With 8 bases clipped from V and 7 bases from J, the junction kept 11 bases outside the gene matches.

The chain uses TRBV20-1 and TRBJ1-4; 10 bases align to TRBD1. Germline CDR1 is DFQATT and CDR2 is SNEGSKA (reference sequence). This CDR3 has 16 residues. Trimming cost V 0 bases and J 7 bases; bases outside gene matches: 8. The CDR3 protein is CSARDWRTGGGEKLFF. DNA of the CDR3: TGCAGTGCTAGAGATTGGAGGACAGGGGGAGGTGAAAAACTGTTTTTT.

This chain connects TRBV30 to TRBJ2-3; 7 bases align to TRBD2. Unmatched junction bases numbered 22, after V lost 1 base and J lost 6 bases. The CDR3 runs 19 residues. Germline assignment: CDR1 GTSNPN and CDR2 SVGIG (reference sequence). CDR3 coding DNA: TGTGCCTGGAGTGCCTACGGATCCTACGCGGGAGTGACGGGTGATACGCAGTATTTT. Its translation: CAWSAYGSYAGVTGDTQYF.

This clonotype was seen ten or more times. The chain combines TRBV28 with TRBJ1-2, with 10 bases aligning to TRBD1. In germline, CDR1 is MDHEN, CDR2 SYDVKM. J lost 4 bases, V lost 6 bases, and 5 bases had no gene match. The CDR3 extends over 14 amino acids. In nucleotides, the CDR3 is TGTGCCAGCAGACGACAGGGGGCCAGCTATGGCTACACCTTC. This sequence encodes CASRRQGASYGYTF.

The chain is built from TRBV7-9 and TRBJ2-7, with 8 positions matching TRBD1. The trim removed 3 bases at V and 1 base at J, leaving 5 bases unmatched. This CDR3 has 15 amino acids. CDR1 SEHNR and CDR2 FQNEAQ come from the germline V gene (reference sequence). For the CDR3, the DNA is TGTGCCAGCAGCTTGCGGACAGGGACTTCCTACGAGCAGTACTTC. It translates to CASSLRTGTSYEQYF.

The chain combines TRBV20-1 with TRBJ2-1; the D gene is possibly TRBD2 (6 bases). V dropped 0 bases and J dropped 6 bases, with 30 bases sitting between them. This CDR3 comprises 20 residues. CDR1 and CDR2 (germline): DFQATT, SNEGSKA (reference sequence). The CDR3 DNA is TGCAGTGCTAGAGAGCAACCCAGTCCGGCCCGAGCGGGTTGGAGCAATGAGCAGTTCTTC. Encoded protein: CSAREQPSPARAGWSNEQFF.

This clonotype came up a few times. This sequence joins TRBV7-2 and TRBJ2-7; weak D call: TRBD2 (6 bases). V was shortened by 1 base and J by 6 bases, with 10 bases between the two germline ends. This CDR3 has 13 amino acids. Germline lookup yields CDR1 SGHTA and CDR2 FQGNSA. The CDR3 here is CASSLERGSEQYF. CDR3 sequence (DNA): TGTGCCAGCAGCTTAGAACGGGGGAGCGAGCAGTACTTC.